The 6 T cell receptor beta chains below come from one sample, sequenced in a study of blood T cell repertoires in COVID-19. Method: immunoSEQ multiplex PCR; TCRdb's copy keeps in-frame clones and lacks some. The table records roughly 99,000 clones, approximately 88% of them present only once. Sequencing input: peripheral blood. All receptors come from a man between 50 and 59 years old with active or convalescent COVID-19.

J is TRBJ1-5 and V is TRBV15; the match to TRBD1 covers 9 bases. Germline values: CDR1 LNHNV, CDR2 YYDKDF (reference sequence). Germline trimming cut 0 bases from V and 6 bases from J; bases unmatched to any gene: 6. The CDR3 is made up of 16 amino acids. CDR3: CATSRERTGVGQPQHF. The CDR3 DNA reads as TGTGCCACCAGCAGAGAAAGGACAGGGGTAGGTCAGCCCCAGCATTTT. The variable domain in full, completed from reference TRBV15 and TRBJ1-5, reads DAMVIQNPRYQVTQFGKPVTLSCSQTLNHNVMYWYQQKSSQAPKLLFHYYDKDFNNEADTPDNFQSRRPNTSFCFLDIRSPGLGDTAMYLCATSRERTGVGQPQHFGDGTRLSIL.

This clone was observed a single time. The V and J genes are TRBV16 and TRBJ2-3, with D perhaps TRBD2 (5 bases). The CDR3 has 12 residues. Per the germline V gene, CDR1 is KGHSY and CDR2 is FQNENV. Trimming took off 0 bases at V and 12 bases at J, with 10 bases between the two ends. CDR3 DNA: TGTGCCAGCAGCCAATCGGAGGCCCCCCAGTATTTT. This codes for CASSQSEAPQYF.

The rearrangement links TRBV13 to TRBJ1-1; a weak D match, TRBD1 (6 bases). Trimming cost V 5 bases and J 1 base, with 14 bases left between them. CDR3 length: 15 amino acids. The germline V gene encodes CDR1 PRHDT and CDR2 FYEKMQ (reference sequence). CDR3 sequence: CASSPPGHSNTEAFF. The CDR3 nucleotides read TGTGCCAGCAGCCCACCGGGACATTCGAACACTGAAGCTTTCTTT.

CDR3 sequence reads: CASSDRWDGDEQYF. In DNA, the CDR3 is TGTGCCAGCAGCGACAGGTGGGACGGTGACGAGCAGTACTTC. The genes are TRBV27 and TRBJ2-7, with TRBD1 as a possible D gene (6 bases). With 6 bases removed from V and 5 bases from J, the gap between germline ends came to 17 bases. The CDR3 has 14 amino acids. From germline, CDR1 is MNHEY and CDR2 SMNVEV (reference sequence).

The chain links TRBV6-5 to TRBJ1-2; D unclear. The V gene lost 6 bases and the J gene lost 8 bases, with 19 bases spanning the gap. Germline-derived CDR1 and CDR2 are MNHEY and SVGAGI. This CDR3 contains 14 residues. The CDR3 region has the DNA TGTGCCAGCAGCTCGTGGGAGCCTTCTAAAGGCTACACCTTC. Translated: CASSSWEPSKGYTF.

This chain uses TRBV5-1 with TRBJ2-1; TRBD1 matches 8 bases. V lost 0 bases and J lost 4; bases outside the gene matches: 15. Germline V lookup: CDR1 SGHRS, CDR2 YFSETQ. The CDR3 length is 19 residues. CDR3 sequence reads: CASSLVGGTGHGVYNEQFF. CDR3 coding DNA: TGCGCCAGCAGCTTGGTTGGGGGGACAGGACATGGGGTGTACAATGAGCAGTTCTTC.